The rows below give T cell receptor beta chains drawn from one sample of a study of PD-L1 blockade in urothelial cancer. The data were produced by immunoSEQ multiplex PCR, yet TCRdb's version contains in-frame clones alone and is incomplete. The table shows roughly 130,000 clones, with about four fifths occurring only once. Sequenced material: PBMCs, taken around atezolizumab (anti-PD-L1) treatment. The source of these receptors is a man aged 50 or older with urothelial cancer. Each CDR3 is given with its conserved first and last residue. The order of the fields is clone size, V gene, J gene, D gene, CDR3 DNA, CDR3 protein. The D gene is left open where the match is weak. Clone size is given for some rows only: seen once, a few or many times, or a class if the clone is expanded.

.	TRBV2	TRBJ1-2	.	TGTGCCCGCCGGGGGGGCGCCTATGGCTACACCTTC	CARRGGAYGYTF
.	TRBV5-1	TRBJ2-7	.	TGCGCCAGCAGCTTACAGGGCGAGCAGTACTTC	CASSLQGEQYF
.	TRBV5-6	TRBJ1-1	TRBD1	TGTGCCAGCAGCGGGCAGGGGGCCGCTGAAGCTTTCTTT	CASSGQGAAEAFF
.	TRBV18	TRBJ2-3	.	TGTGCCAGCTCACCACCGAGGTCAAGGAGCACAGATACGCAGTATTTT	CASSPPRSRSTDTQYF
.	TRBV18	TRBJ2-2	.	TGTGCCAGCTCACCGCGGGACGGGGGGGAGCTGTTTTTT	CASSPRDGGELFF
.	TRBV19	TRBJ2-7	.	TGTGCCAGCGGGGATTTATACGAGCAGTACTTC	CASGDLYEQYF
few	TRBV2	TRBJ2-7	.	TGTGCCAGCACACTGGGGGGTAAGCAGTACTTC	CASTLGGKQYF
.	TRBV10-3	TRBJ2-1	.	TGTGCCATCAGTAGTCCGAACTCCTTCGATTACAATGAGCAGTTCTTC	CAISSPNSFDYNEQFF
.	TRBV10-2	TRBJ2-7	.	TGCGCCAGCAGTGAGTCAACATCCTACGAGCAGTACTTC	CASSESTSYEQYF
.	TRBV10-2	TRBJ2-3	TRBD2	TGCGCCAGCACATGGACTAGCGGCACAGATACGCAGTATTTT	CASTWTSGTDTQYF
.	TRBV18	TRBJ2-7	TRBD1	TGTGCCAGCTCGGGGGGACAGGGGGAAGGTTACGAGCAGTACTTC	CASSGGQGEGYEQYF
once	TRBV4-1	TRBJ2-6	TRBD1	TGCGCCAGCAGCCGGCTTAATTCCGGGACAGGGCCTGGGGCCAACGTCCTGACTTTC	CASSRLNSGTGPGANVLTF
.	TRBV11-2	TRBJ2-2	.	TGTGCCAGCAGCAAGACAGACACCGGGGAGCTGTTTTTT	CASSKTDTGELFF
.	TRBV6-1	TRBJ1-2	TRBD1	TGTGCCAGCAGGGGGGGTGACAGGGTTAACTATGGCTACACCTTC	CASRGGDRVNYGYTF
.	TRBV18	TRBJ2-2	TRBD1	TGTGCCAGCTCACCACCTTCCAGGGGGCACACCGGGGAGCTGTTTTTT	CASSPPSRGHTGELFF
once	TRBV5-3	TRBJ1-3	.	TGTGCCAGAATAAATGTTGTCTCTGGATATGACAGGAGCTCTGGAAACACCATATATTTT	CARINVVSGYDRSSGNTIYF
.	TRBV4-2	TRBJ2-1	TRBD1	TGTGCCAGCAGCTTAAGGGGACAGGGAACCCATGAGCAGTTCTTC	CASSLRGQGTHEQFF